Listed below are T cell receptor beta chains from one sample, sequenced in a study of cytomegalovirus exposure and HLA in healthy donors. The protocol was immunoSEQ multiplex PCR, while the TCRdb copy is restricted to in-frame clones and leaves out a portion. The sample consists of about 190,000 clones, 75% to 90% of them appearing once. Material: PBMCs. The receptor source for this set is a woman in her 50s in good health and CMV-seropositive. CDR3s include the opening cysteine and the closing phenylalanine or tryptophan. Where a row states a size, it is once, few, many or the class of an expanded clone; other rows omit it.

j_call	clone_size	v_call	cdr3_aa
TRBJ1-1	few	TRBV6-5	CASSYAGNTEAFF
TRBJ1-5	few	TRBV4-1	CASSQVRGDQPQHF
TRBJ2-5	-	TRBV7-6	CASSSPPGTSIRETQYF
TRBJ1-1	-	TRBV9	CASNPAGENTEAFF
TRBJ1-2	-	TRBV2	CASSEAGFGAEGYTF
TRBJ2-1	-	TRBV29-1	CSAAAVASGGDEQFF
TRBJ1-1	-	TRBV19	CASSPLTDLNTEAFF
TRBJ2-5	once	TRBV5-1	CASSLGGSGDGETQYF
TRBJ2-7	-	TRBV4-3	CASSQRDSGSYEQYF
TRBJ1-2	-	TRBV7-6	CASSAIGESSNYGYTF